The present T cell receptor (beta chain) was sequenced within a study of control samples from healthy donors and cancer patients. This CDR3 has 13 amino acids. The germline gives CDR1 MDHEN, CDR2 SYDVKM. The germline V and J ends were trimmed by 2 bases and 8 bases, with 10 bases remaining between them. Data came from immunoSEQ multiplex PCR; TCRdb stores just in-frame clones and leaves some out. The sample holds 150,000 or so clones; 93% are singletons and the top ten take approximately 2.5%. The sequence derives from a man over 45 in good health. The sequencing sample was made of blood. The chain links TRBV28 to TRBJ1-5, with D unresolved. The CDR3 sequence is CASSLGRGEPQHF. In nucleotides, the CDR3 is TGTGCCAGCAGTTTAGGTCGGGGTGAGCCCCAGCATTTT.